Here is one T cell receptor beta chain with its context. Time point described: pretreatment peripheral blood. Produced via immunoSEQ multiplex PCR; TCRdb's table is partial and in-frame only. This table holds 50,000 to 65,000 clones, 80% to 85% found once. The sample is drawn from a study of PD-L1 blockade in urothelial cancer. Study-wide background: The authors examined blood 3 weeks (second dose) and 6 weeks after treatment start.

Germline V lookup: CDR1 LNHDA, CDR2 SQIVND (reference sequence). The length of the CDR3 is 13 residues. Trimming stripped 0 bases from V and 9 bases from J, with 9 bases between. Sample: PBMCs, taken around atezolizumab (anti-PD-L1) treatment. This sequence was found in a man in his 70s with urothelial cancer. The chain joins TRBV19 to TRBJ1-5; D perhaps matches TRBD1 (5 bases). The CDR3 DNA reads as TGTGCCAGTAGTATAGAACGGGGGTCGCCCCAGCATTTT. It codes for CASSIERGSPQHF.